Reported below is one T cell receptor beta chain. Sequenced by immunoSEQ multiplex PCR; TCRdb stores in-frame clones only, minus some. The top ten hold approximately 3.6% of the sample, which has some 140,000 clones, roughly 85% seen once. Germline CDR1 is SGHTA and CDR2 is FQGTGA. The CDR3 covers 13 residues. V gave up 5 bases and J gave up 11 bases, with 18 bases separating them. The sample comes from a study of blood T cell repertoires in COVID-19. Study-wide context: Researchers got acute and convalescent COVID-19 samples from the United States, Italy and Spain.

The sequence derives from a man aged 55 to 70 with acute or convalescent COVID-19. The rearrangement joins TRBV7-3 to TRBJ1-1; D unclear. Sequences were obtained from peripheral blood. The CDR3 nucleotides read TGTGCCAGCAGCACCGGGTCCCAAGGCGGGGCTTTCTTT. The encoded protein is CASSTGSQGGAFF.